This T cell receptor (beta chain) was recorded in a study of blood T cell repertoires in COVID-19. In the study overall: Some COVID-19 samples were acute and others convalescent; all came from the United States, Italy and Spain. T cells, B-cell-depleted T cells, or PBMCs supplied cDNA or gDNA.

In the authors' methods: By means of reference gene primer amplification, nucleated cell counts were estimated. The method was immunoSEQ multiplex PCR; TCRdb's version includes in-frame clones alone and lacks a portion of them. V, J and clone size derive from that table, while D and trimming were established from the DNA sequence. The sample contains 85,000 to 95,000 clones, about 86% of which appear only once. This CDR3 has 14 residues. Germline V gene lookup returns CDR1 SGHRS and CDR2 YFSETQ. The V gene end was trimmed by 5 bases and the J gene end by 0 bases; junction bases not matched to a gene: 4.

The TCR was taken from a woman older than 75 with acute or convalescent COVID-19. Source material: peripheral blood. The chain uses TRBV5-1 and TRBJ1-2; 7 bases agree with TRBD1. In nucleotides, the CDR3 is TGCGCCAGCAGGGGGGACAGACCTAACTATGGCTACACCTTC. Translation gives CASRGDRPNYGYTF. The variable domain in full, completed from reference TRBV5-1 and TRBJ1-2, reads KAGVTQTPRYLIKTRGQQVTLSCSPISGHRSVSWYQQTPGQGLQFLFEYFSETQRNKGNFPGRFSGRQFSNSRSEMNVSTLELGDSALYLCASRGDRPNYGYTFGSGTRLTVV.